This T cell receptor (beta chain) was retrieved from a study of blood T cell repertoires in COVID-19. About the study: Specimens from acute and convalescent COVID-19 originated in the United States, Italy and Spain. The cDNA or gDNA used as material had been derived from T cells, B-cell-depleted T cells, or PBMCs.

Original analysis: Amplifying reference gene primers gave estimates of nucleated cell counts. The data were produced by immunoSEQ multiplex PCR, yet TCRdb's version contains in-frame clones alone and is incomplete. V and J calls and clone size are copied from that table; D and trimming were computed from the DNA. The data hold 80,000 to 100,000 clones, with around three quarters observed a single time. The V gene's germline CDR1 is SGHTS and CDR2 YDEGEE. V gave up 8 bases and J gave up 0 bases; unmatched junction bases: 6. The CDR3 runs to 17 residues. This receptor was taken from a man aged 50 or older who had recovered from COVID-19. The specimen was peripheral blood. This chain links TRBV5-8 with TRBJ2-2; 14 nucleotides match TRBD2. CDR3 bases: TGTGCCAGTACCGGACTAGCGGGAGGCCCGAACACCGGGGAGCTGTTTTTT. Protein product: CASTGLAGGPNTGELFF.